These 12 T cell receptor beta chains came from one sample sequenced in a study of T cell repertoires in cytomegalovirus infection. No cognate antigen is known for these TCRs. TCRdb recomputed calls from the reads with MiXCR, one row per CDR3 protein. The sample gives 70,000 or so distinct CDR3 sequences, about 29% of which show up once; about 60% is in the top ten. Specimen: CD8+ T cells from cultured PBMCs, collected from culture after CMV antigen stimulation. These receptors all come from a human donor in good health (CMV status not recorded). Some clones in this sample may be carry-over from other donors' samples.

This clonotype has just a few counts. CDR3 sequence reads: CASSLTPPGTSGAPPSSTDTQYF. The CDR3 DNA reads TGTGCCAGCAGTTTAACTCCTCCCGGGACTAGCGGGGCACCTCCCTCTAGCACAGATACGCAGTATTTT. This chain connects TRBV28 to TRBJ2-3; TRBD2 matches 13 bases. The junction had 20 bases not matched to a gene; V was cut back by 2 bases and J by 0 bases. This CDR3 is 23 amino acids long. The germline gives CDR1 MDHEN, CDR2 SYDVKM.

The chain is built from TRBV28 and TRBJ2-1; D gene unclear. The germline V and J ends were trimmed by 3 bases and 2 bases, with 11 bases remaining between them. Germline V lookup: CDR1 MDHEN, CDR2 SYDVKM. This CDR3 is built from 15 residues. CDR3 in DNA: TGTGCCAGCAGTTTCCGACTTTCCCCCTACAATGAGCAGTTCTTC. Protein sequence: CASSFRLSPYNEQFF.

The CDR3 is CASSLDRQGANYGYTF. The CDR3 DNA follows: TGTGCCAGTAGCCTTGATCGACAGGGGGCAAACTATGGCTACACCTTC. The chain links TRBV19 to TRBJ1-2; TRBD1 aligns across 10 bases. This CDR3 spans 16 amino acids. Trimming cost V 6 bases and J 2 bases; bases outside gene matches: 9. The germline V gene encodes CDR1 LNHDA and CDR2 SQIVND (reference sequence).

The rearrangement uses TRBV2 and TRBJ1-6; TRBD1 matches 9 bases. The CDR3 runs 13 residues. The ends lost 8 bases at V and 7 bases at J; junction bases unmatched: 3. CDR1 and CDR2 (germline): SNHLY, FYNNEI. The CDR3 DNA is TGTGCCAGCCTGGGGACAGGGAATTCACCCCTCCACTTT. Translating it yields CASLGTGNSPLHF. The variable domain in full, completed from reference TRBV2 and TRBJ1-6, reads EPEVTQTPSHQVTQMGQEVILRCVPISNHLYFYWYRQILGQKVEFLVSFYNNEISEKSEIFDDQFSVERPDGSNFTLKIRSTKLEDSAMYFCASLGTGNSPLHFGNGTRLTVT.

This clonotype was picked up one time. This rearrangement joins TRBV13 to TRBJ1-1, with D maybe TRBD1 (6 bases). V lost 9 bases and J lost 1, with 9 bases in between. CDR1 is PRHDT, CDR2 FYEKMQ, per germline (reference sequence). This CDR3 has 12 residues. DNA of the CDR3: TGTGCCAGTAGGGGGGGGAACACTGAAGCTTTCTTT. It translates to CASRGGNTEAFF. Drawing the rest from reference TRBV13 and TRBJ1-1, the complete variable domain is AAGVIQSPRHLIKEKRETATLKCYPIPRHDTVYWYQQGPGQDPQFLISFYEKMQSDKGSIPDRFSAQQFSDYHSELNMSSLELGDSALYFCASRGGNTEAFFGQGTRLTVV.

J is TRBJ1-1 and V is TRBV19, with TRBD1 identical over 7 bases. V gave up 8 bases and J gave up 1 base; unmatched junction bases: 7. CDR1 LNHDA and CDR2 SQIVND come from the germline V gene (reference sequence). This CDR3 contains 14 residues. CDR3 bases: TGTGCCAGTCGAAACAGGGGCTCGAACACTGAAGCTTTCTTT. Translating gives CASRNRGSNTEAFF. Supplemented by reference TRBV19 and TRBJ1-1, the full variable domain reads DGGITQSPKYLFRKEGQNVTLSCEQNLNHDAMYWYRQDPGQGLRLIYYSQIVNDFQKGDIAEGYSVSREKKESFPLTVTSAQKNPTAFYLCASRNRGSNTEAFFGQGTRLTVV.

The chain couples TRBV20-1 to TRBJ1-2; D may be TRBD1 (5 bases). The V and J ends lost 3 bases and 4 bases respectively, with 12 bases between them. Germline V gene lookup returns CDR1 DFQATT and CDR2 SNEGSKA (reference sequence). This CDR3 is 13 amino acids long. The CDR3 region is CSASGGAAYGYTF. The CDR3 coding sequence is TGCAGTGCTAGTGGAGGGGCCGCCTATGGCTACACCTTC.

There are a few counts of this clonotype. The V and J genes are TRBV11-2 and TRBJ2-2, with TRBD2 matching over 8 bases. V dropped 2 bases and J dropped 6; count of bases not matched to a gene: 5. The CDR3 consists of 15 residues. CDR1 is SGHAT, CDR2 FQNNGV, per germline. The CDR3 DNA is TGTGCCAGCAGCTTACCAGCGGGGGTCTCCGGGGAGCTGTTTTTT. Translation gives CASSLPAGVSGELFF. Supplemented by reference TRBV11-2 and TRBJ2-2, the full variable domain reads EAGVAQSPRYKIIEKRQSVAFWCNPISGHATLYWYQQILGQGPKLLIQFQNNGVVDDSQLPKDRFSAERLKGVDSTLKIQPAKLEDSAVYLCASSLPAGVSGELFFGEGSRLTVL.

This chain connects TRBV6-1 to TRBJ2-7; 8 nucleotides match TRBD1. Trimming cost V 5 bases and J 0 bases; bases outside gene matches: 6. Germline V gives CDR1 MNHNS, CDR2 SASEGT. The CDR3 loop spans 15 amino acids. The CDR3 coding sequence is TGTGCCAGCAGTCTCCGGGACAGGAGCTCCTACGAGCAGTACTTC. This codes for CASSLRDRSSYEQYF.

This clonotype appeared many times. This chain joins TRBV29-1 and TRBJ1-3, with no clear D. The germline V gene has CDR1 SQVTM and CDR2 ANQGSEA. Trimming removed 3 bases from V and 0 bases from J, with 9 bases in between. CDR3 length: 14 residues. CDR3 nucleotides: TGCAGCGTTGAGGGCAGTAACTCTGGAAACACCATATATTTT. Its translation: CSVEGSNSGNTIYF.

J is TRBJ2-7 and V is TRBV20-1; D remains ambiguous. The CDR3 consists of 13 residues. The V end lost 3 bases, the J end lost 0 bases, and 9 bases lay between the germline ends. Germline V gives CDR1 DFQATT, CDR2 SNEGSKA (reference sequence). CDR3: CSARPLPSYEQYF. The CDR3 DNA follows: TGCAGTGCTAGGCCCCTCCCCTCCTACGAGCAGTACTTC.

The CDR3 sequence is CATSKPIDTEAFF. DNA for the CDR3: TGTGCCACCAGCAAACCAATAGACACTGAAGCTTTCTTT. The chain has TRBV15 and TRBJ1-1, with D unclear. The CDR3 spans 13 residues. CDR1 is LNHNV, CDR2 YYDKDF, per germline (reference sequence). Trimming removed 4 bases at V and 3 bases at J, with 9 bases between.